Only a few counts were recorded for the clone carrying this T cell receptor (beta chain). Its antigen is unidentified. The CDR3 contains 13 residues. The V gene's germline CDR1 is MNHNS and CDR2 SASEGT. The V end was cut by 6 bases, the J end by 3 bases, with 9 bases between. This record belongs to a study of OX40 agonist ivuxolimab in advanced cancers. On the study more broadly: At doses from 0.01 to 10 mg/kg, patients were given intravenous ivuxolimab every 2 weeks. At approximately 80% male, the cohort had a mean age of 60 years, ranging from 23 to 79. Study conclusions and caveats: CD4+ and CD8+ T cells in blood underwent clonal expansion by week 6 at 0.1 to 3.0 mg/kg.

TCRdb's copy holds only in-frame clones and misses some; the assay was immunoSEQ multiplex PCR. Here the sample spans about 89,000 clones, roughly 90% being singletons. Systemic immunosuppression or autoimmune disease history was grounds to exclude patients. This chain joins TRBV6-1 and TRBJ1-5, with D uncertain. The sequence was obtained from an adult with an advanced solid tumor such as melanoma, head and neck, liver or kidney cancer. The specimen was CD4+ or CD8+ T cells sorted from blood, collected in a trial of the OX40 agonist ivuxolimab. CDR3 sequence reads: CASRLQNNQPQHF. CDR3 coding DNA: TGTGCCAGCAGGCTACAGAACAATCAGCCCCAGCATTTT.